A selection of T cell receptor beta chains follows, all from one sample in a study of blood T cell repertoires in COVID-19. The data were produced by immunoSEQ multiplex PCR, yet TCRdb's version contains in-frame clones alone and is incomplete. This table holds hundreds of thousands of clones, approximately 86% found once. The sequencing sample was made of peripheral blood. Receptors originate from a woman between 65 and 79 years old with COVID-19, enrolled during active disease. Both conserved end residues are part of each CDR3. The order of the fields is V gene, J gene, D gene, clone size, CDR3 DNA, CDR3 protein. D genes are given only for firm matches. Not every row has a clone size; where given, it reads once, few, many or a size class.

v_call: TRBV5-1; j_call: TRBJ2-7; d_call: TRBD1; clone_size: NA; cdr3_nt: TGCGCCAGCAGCCCTAGGGGGACAGGGCAACACGAGCAGTACTTC; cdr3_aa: CASSPRGTGQHEQYF
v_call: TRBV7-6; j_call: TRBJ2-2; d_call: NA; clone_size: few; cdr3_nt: TGTGCCAGCAGCCCACAGTACCCCGGGACACTCACCGGGGAGCTGTTTTTT; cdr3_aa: CASSPQYPGTLTGELFF
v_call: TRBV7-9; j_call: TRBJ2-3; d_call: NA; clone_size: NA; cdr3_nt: TGTGCCAGCAGCCTCTCAGGGGACGATACGCAGTATTTT; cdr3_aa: CASSLSGDDTQYF
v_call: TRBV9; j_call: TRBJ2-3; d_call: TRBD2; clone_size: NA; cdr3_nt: TGTGCCAGCAGCCTCTCTAGCGGGGGAGATACGCAGTATTTT; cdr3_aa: CASSLSSGGDTQYF
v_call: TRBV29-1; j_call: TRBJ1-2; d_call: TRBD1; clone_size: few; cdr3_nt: TGCAGCGGGACAGGGAACTATGGCTACACCTTC; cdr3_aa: CSGTGNYGYTF
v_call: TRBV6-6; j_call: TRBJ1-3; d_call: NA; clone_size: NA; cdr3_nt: TGTGCCAGCAGTTACTCATCTCAGGTCTCTGGAAACACCATATATTTT; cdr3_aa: CASSYSSQVSGNTIYF
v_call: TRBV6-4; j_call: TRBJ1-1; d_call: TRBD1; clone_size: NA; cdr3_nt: TGTGCCAGCAGTGACTCGGACAGGCTGAACACTGAAGCTTTCTTT; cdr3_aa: CASSDSDRLNTEAFF
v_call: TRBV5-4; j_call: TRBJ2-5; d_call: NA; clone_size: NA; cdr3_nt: TGTGCCAGCAGTGGGCGGGGCCAAGAGACCCAGTACTTC; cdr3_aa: CASSGRGQETQYF
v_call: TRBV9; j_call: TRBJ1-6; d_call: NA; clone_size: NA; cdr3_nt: TGTGCCAGCAGCGTAGGGGGGGATTCACCCCTCCACTTT; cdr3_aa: CASSVGGDSPLHF
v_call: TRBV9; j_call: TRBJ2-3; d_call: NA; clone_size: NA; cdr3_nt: TGTGCCAGCAGCCCCCCAGGGGTCCACACAGATACGCAGTATTTT; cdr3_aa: CASSPPGVHTDTQYF
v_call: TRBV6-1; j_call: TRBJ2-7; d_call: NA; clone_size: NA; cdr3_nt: TGTGCCAGCAGTGAAGGCGGGGCTGGCTACGAGCAGTACTTC; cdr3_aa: CASSEGGAGYEQYF
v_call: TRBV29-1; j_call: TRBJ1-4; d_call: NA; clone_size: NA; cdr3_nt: TGCAGCGTTTTCAGGGGCGCTAATGAAAAACTGTTTTTT; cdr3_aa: CSVFRGANEKLFF
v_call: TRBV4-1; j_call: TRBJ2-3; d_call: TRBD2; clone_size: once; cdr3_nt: TGCGCCAGCAGCCATTCCGCCAGCGGGGGGGTCGTAGATACGCAGTATTTT; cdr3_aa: CASSHSASGGVVDTQYF
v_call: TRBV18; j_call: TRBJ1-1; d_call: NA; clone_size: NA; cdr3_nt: TGTGCCAGCTCACCATGGGGGGGGGCGGAGAACACTGAAGCTTTCTTT; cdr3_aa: CASSPWGGAENTEAFF
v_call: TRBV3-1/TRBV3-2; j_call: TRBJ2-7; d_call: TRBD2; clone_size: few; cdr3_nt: TGTGCCAGCAGCCCCTCCGGAGCGGGGGTGTACGAGCAGTACTTC; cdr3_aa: CASSPSGAGVYEQYF
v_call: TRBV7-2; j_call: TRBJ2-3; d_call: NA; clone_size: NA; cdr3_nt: TGTGCCAGCAGCTTAGCGGGGGGGCGGACAGATACGCAGTATTTT; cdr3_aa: CASSLAGGRTDTQYF
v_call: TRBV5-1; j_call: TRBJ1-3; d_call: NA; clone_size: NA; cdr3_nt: TGCGCCAGCAGCTTGGACGGCAGGGCTGGAAACACCATATATTTT; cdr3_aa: CASSLDGRAGNTIYF
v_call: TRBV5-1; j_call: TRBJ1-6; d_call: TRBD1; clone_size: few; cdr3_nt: TGCGCCAGCAGCTTGTTGGGACAGGGGAATCTCTATAATTCACCCCTCCACTTT; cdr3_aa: CASSLLGQGNLYNSPLHF
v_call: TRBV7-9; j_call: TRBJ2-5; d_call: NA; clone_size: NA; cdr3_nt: TGTGCCAGCAGCTTTGGCAGGGGGGACCAAGAGACCCAGTACTTC; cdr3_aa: CASSFGRGDQETQYF
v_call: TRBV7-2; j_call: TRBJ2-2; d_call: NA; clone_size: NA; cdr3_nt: TGTGCCAGCAGCTTAGATCGGTTCCCCGGGGAGCTGTTTTTT; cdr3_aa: CASSLDRFPGELFF
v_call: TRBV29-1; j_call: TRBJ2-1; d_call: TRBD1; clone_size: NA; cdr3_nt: TGCAGCGTTACCACCGGGACAGGGTTCGATGAGCAGTTCTTC; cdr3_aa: CSVTTGTGFDEQFF
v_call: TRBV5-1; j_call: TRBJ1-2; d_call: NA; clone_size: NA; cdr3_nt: TGCGCCAGCAGGGAGCGGATAGAGGGAGGCTATGGCTACACCTTC; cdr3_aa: CASRERIEGGYGYTF
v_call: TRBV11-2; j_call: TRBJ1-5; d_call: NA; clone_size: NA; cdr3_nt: TGTGCCAGCAGCTTAGTTTCAGGGCTTCAGCCCCAGCATTTT; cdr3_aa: CASSLVSGLQPQHF
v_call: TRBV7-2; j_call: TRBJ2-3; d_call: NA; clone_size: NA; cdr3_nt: TGTGCCAGCAGTTCGCTCCGGCGGCACACAGATACGCAGTATTTT; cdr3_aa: CASSSLRRHTDTQYF
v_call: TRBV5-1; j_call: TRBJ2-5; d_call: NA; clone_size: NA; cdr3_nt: TGCGCCAGCAGACCCGACATTAACCCCGGAGAGACCCAGTACTTC; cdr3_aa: CASRPDINPGETQYF
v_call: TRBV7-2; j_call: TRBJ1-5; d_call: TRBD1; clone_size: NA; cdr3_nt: TGTGCCAGCAGCCCGGACAGGGAGGCTCAGCCCCAGCATTTT; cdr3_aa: CASSPDREAQPQHF
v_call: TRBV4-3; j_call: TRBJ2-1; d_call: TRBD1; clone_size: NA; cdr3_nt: TGCGCCAGCAGCCAGATGACAGGGGATATTCATGAGCAGTTCTTC; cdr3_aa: CASSQMTGDIHEQFF
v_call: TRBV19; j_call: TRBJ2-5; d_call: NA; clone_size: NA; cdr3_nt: TGTGCCAGTAGTATCGCGGGGCTCGGAGAGACCCAGTACTTC; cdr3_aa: CASSIAGLGETQYF
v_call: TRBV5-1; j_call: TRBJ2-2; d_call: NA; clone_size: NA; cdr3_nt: TGCGCCAGCAGCTTGGCAGGGCCGAACACCGGGGAGCTGTTTTTT; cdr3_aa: CASSLAGPNTGELFF
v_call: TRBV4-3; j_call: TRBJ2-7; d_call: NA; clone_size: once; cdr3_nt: TGCGCCAGCAGCCAAGATATAGGGGGTCACTACGAGCAGTACTTC; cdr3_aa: CASSQDIGGHYEQYF
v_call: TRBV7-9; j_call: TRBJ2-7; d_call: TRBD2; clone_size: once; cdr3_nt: TGTGCCAGCAGCTCCAGCAATAAAAAGCCGGGACTACAGTCCTACGAGCAGTACTTC; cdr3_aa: CASSSSNKKPGLQSYEQYF
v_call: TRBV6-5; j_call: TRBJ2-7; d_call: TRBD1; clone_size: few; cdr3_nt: TGTGCCAGTTCAAGGGACAGGGGCTACGAGCAGTACTTC; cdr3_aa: CASSRDRGYEQYF
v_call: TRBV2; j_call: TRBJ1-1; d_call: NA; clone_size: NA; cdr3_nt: TGTGCCAGCAGTGAAGCTGAGGGTCGATTCGCTTTCTTT; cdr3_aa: CASSEAEGRFAFF